This is a list of T cell receptor beta chains from one sample in a study of a mutant IDH1 vaccine in newly diagnosed glioma. Their antigen targets remain unknown. Produced via immunoSEQ multiplex PCR; TCRdb's table is partial and in-frame only. The data hold about 36,000 clones, with over 70% observed a single time. The sample in question was peripheral blood mononuclear cells (PBMCs), obtained from a glioma patient whose treatment included an IDH1 peptide vaccine. The receptors derive from a woman aged 25 to 39 with glioma. Some clones in this sample may be carry-over from other donors' samples. Both conserved end residues are part of each CDR3. D genes are given only for firm matches. Only some rows state a clone size, as once, few, many or a class for expanded clones.

clone_size	j_call	d_call	v_call	cdr3_nt	cdr3_aa
-	TRBJ2-1	-	TRBV5-1	TGCGCCAGCAGCTTGGCCCGCTACAATGAGCAGTTCTTC	CASSLARYNEQFF
-	TRBJ2-5	TRBD1	TRBV6-1	TGTGCCCACAGGGGGATGAGCGGGACCCAGTACTTC	CAHRGMSGTQYF
-	TRBJ2-3	-	TRBV5-4	TGTGCCAGCAGCTTGGCCGGAGGCGGTTCCGGGGATACGCAGTATTTT	CASSLAGGGSGDTQYF
-	TRBJ1-3	-	TRBV27	TGTGCCAGCTCCTCGACGGTCAGCTCTGGAAACACCATATATTTT	CASSSTVSSGNTIYF
-	TRBJ2-2	-	TRBV29-1	TGCAGCGTTACCGCTGGGCGCGGGGAGCTGTTTTTT	CSVTAGRGELFF
once	TRBJ1-1	-	TRBV19	TGTGCCAGTAGTATATTCAGGGGTAAGCCTGAAGCTTTCTTT	CASSIFRGKPEAFF
-	TRBJ2-1	-	TRBV6-7	TGTGCCAGCAGTTGCCCTGAGTGGGGAAGGGACAATGAGCAGTTCTTC	CASSCPEWGRDNEQFF
-	TRBJ1-2	-	TRBV5-1	TGCGCCAGCAGCGCGCAGGCCGGGACGGTGACTAACTATGGCTACACCTTC	CASSAQAGTVTNYGYTF
-	TRBJ2-7	-	TRBV7-9	TGTGCCAGCAGCCCCCGAGGAGACTACGAGCAGTACTTC	CASSPRGDYEQYF
few	TRBJ2-1	TRBD2	TRBV5-1	TGCGCCAGCAGCACTAGCGGTAATGAGCAGTTCTTC	CASSTSGNEQFF
-	TRBJ1-5	-	TRBV5-6	TGTGCCAGCAGCTTATCGGGCCAGCCCCAGCATTTT	CASSLSGQPQHF
once	TRBJ1-5	-	TRBV19	TGTGCCAGTAGGACACAAACCGGCGGGAGTCAGCCCCAGCATTTT	CASRTQTGGSQPQHF
-	TRBJ2-1	-	TRBV5-1	TGCGCCAGCAGCTTGGCTCTTAACAATGAGCAGTTCTTC	CASSLALNNEQFF
few	TRBJ1-1	-	TRBV19	TGTGCCAGTAGTGGACAGTACACTGAAGCTTTCTTT	CASSGQYTEAFF
-	TRBJ2-2	-	TRBV6-5	TGTGCCAGCAGTTACGGGACAACCGGGGAGCTGTTTTTT	CASSYGTTGELFF
few	TRBJ1-4	-	TRBV2	TGTGCCAGCAGTGGGGGTACGGGCAGGGCGGAAAAACTGTTTTTT	CASSGGTGRAEKLFF
-	TRBJ1-4	-	TRBV2	TGTGCCAGCACCCCGGGACGGACTGAAAAACTGTTTTTT	CASTPGRTEKLFF
-	TRBJ2-1	-	TRBV7-9	TGTGCCAGCAGCCCCCGTGGGGTCCGGGTCCTGGCTGAGCAGTTCTTC	CASSPRGVRVLAEQFF
once	TRBJ1-5	-	TRBV6-5	TGTGCCAGCAGTTACATAAGGGGATGGCAGCCCCAGCATTTT	CASSYIRGWQPQHF
-	TRBJ2-5	-	TRBV9	TGTGCCAGCAGCGGGGGGTCAAGGGAGACCCAGTACTTC	CASSGGSRETQYF
-	TRBJ2-5	TRBD2	TRBV7-2	TGTGCCAGCAGCTTAGCGGGGGGGAGAAAGGGGCAAGAGACCCAGTACTTC	CASSLAGGRKGQETQYF
-	TRBJ2-7	-	TRBV6-5	TGTGCCAGCCCCGGGCAGGGCCATTTCTACGAGCAGTACTTC	CASPGQGHFYEQYF
-	TRBJ1-1	-	TRBV7-8	TGTGCCAGCAGCCCCGGGTTGAACACTGAAGCTTTCTTT	CASSPGLNTEAFF
-	TRBJ1-1	-	TRBV12-2	TGTGCAAGTCGCTTAGCGGAACGGACAGGCGATTACACTGAAGCTTTCTTT	CASRLAERTGDYTEAFF
-	TRBJ1-1	-	TRBV4-1	TGCGCCAGCAGCCCAGGGGTGGAAGCTTTCTTT	CASSPGVEAFF
once	TRBJ2-1	TRBD2	TRBV5-1	TGCGCCAGCAGCTTCCGGGAGGGGAACGGTGAGCAGTTCTTC	CASSFREGNGEQFF
-	TRBJ2-5	-	TRBV7-6	TGTGCCAGCAGCTTAGGGCTAGCCGAAGAGACCCAGTACTTC	CASSLGLAEETQYF
-	TRBJ2-1	-	TRBV5-4	TGTGCCAGCAGCTGGGATTCGTCCAGAAATGAGCAGTTCTTC	CASSWDSSRNEQFF
-	TRBJ2-7	TRBD2	TRBV19	TGTGCCAGTAGTAGCAGCGGACTAGCGGGAGACCTCGAGCAGTACTTC	CASSSSGLAGDLEQYF
-	TRBJ1-1	-	TRBV30	TGTGCCTGGTCAGGGAGAGGGACTGAAGCTTTCTTT	CAWSGRGTEAFF
-	TRBJ1-2	-	TRBV14	TGTGCCAGCAGCCCTACACCGATTAACTATGGCTACACCTTC	CASSPTPINYGYTF
-	TRBJ2-1	-	TRBV2	TGTGCCAGCAGTGAAGAGGGTAGCAATGAGCAGTTCTTC	CASSEEGSNEQFF
-	TRBJ2-7	-	TRBV19	TGTGCCAGTAGTGGGTCCGCCTACGAGCAGTACTTC	CASSGSAYEQYF
-	TRBJ1-4	TRBD1	TRBV18	TGTGCCAGCTCCCCTGACAGGGGGGGGGAAAAACTGTTTTTT	CASSPDRGGEKLFF
-	TRBJ2-3	TRBD1	TRBV6-1	TGTGCCAGCAGTGAACACCCACCTCGCCGGAATCAGGGGGTGCGTAGCACAGATACGCAGTATTTT	CASSEHPPRRNQGVRSTDTQYF
-	TRBJ1-2	TRBD1	TRBV18	TGTGCCAGCTCACCGACGACAGGGGGGTATGGCTACACCTTC	CASSPTTGGYGYTF
few	TRBJ1-1	TRBD1	TRBV6-5	TGTGCCAGCTATGAGGGGGCGAACACTGAAGCTTTCTTT	CASYEGANTEAFF
-	TRBJ1-1	-	TRBV10-3	TGTGCCATCAGACTGGACAGCTTGAACACTGAAGCTTTCTTT	CAIRLDSLNTEAFF
-	TRBJ2-4	-	TRBV15	TGTGCCACCAGCAGGGCCGAGGAGTACATTCAGTACTTC	CATSRAEEYIQYF
-	TRBJ2-2	TRBD1	TRBV19	TGTGCCAGTAGTCCCCACGGGACAGGGCTCACCGGGGAGCTGTTTTTT	CASSPHGTGLTGELFF